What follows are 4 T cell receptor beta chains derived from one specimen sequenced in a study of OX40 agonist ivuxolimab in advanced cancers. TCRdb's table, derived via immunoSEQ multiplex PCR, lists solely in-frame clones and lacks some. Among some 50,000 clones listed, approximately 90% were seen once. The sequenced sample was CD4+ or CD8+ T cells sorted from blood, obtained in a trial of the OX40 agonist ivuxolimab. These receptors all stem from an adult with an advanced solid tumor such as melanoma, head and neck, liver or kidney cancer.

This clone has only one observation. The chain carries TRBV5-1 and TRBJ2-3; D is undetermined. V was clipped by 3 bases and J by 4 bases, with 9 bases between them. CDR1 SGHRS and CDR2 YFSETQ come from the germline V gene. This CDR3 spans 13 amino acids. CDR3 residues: CASSSVTADTQYF. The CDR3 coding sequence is TGCGCCAGCAGCTCAGTCACAGCAGATACGCAGTATTTT.

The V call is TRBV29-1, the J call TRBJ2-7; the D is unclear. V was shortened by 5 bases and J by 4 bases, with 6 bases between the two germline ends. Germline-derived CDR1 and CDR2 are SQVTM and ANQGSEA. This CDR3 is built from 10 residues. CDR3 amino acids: CSVRGYEQYF. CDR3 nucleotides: TGCAGCGTTCGAGGTTACGAGCAGTACTTC.

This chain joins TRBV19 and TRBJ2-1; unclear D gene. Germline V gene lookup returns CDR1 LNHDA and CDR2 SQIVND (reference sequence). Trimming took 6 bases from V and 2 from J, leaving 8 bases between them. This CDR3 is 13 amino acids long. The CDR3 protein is CASRHTTYNEQFF. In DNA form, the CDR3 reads TGTGCCAGTAGACATACTACCTACAATGAGCAGTTCTTC.

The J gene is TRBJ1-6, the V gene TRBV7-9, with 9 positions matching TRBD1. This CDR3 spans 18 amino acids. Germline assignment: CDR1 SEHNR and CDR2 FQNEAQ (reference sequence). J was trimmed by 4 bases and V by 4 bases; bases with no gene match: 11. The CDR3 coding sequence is TGTGCCAGCAGCTCTACAGCCGGGACAGGGTTATATAATTCACCCCTCCACTTT. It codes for CASSSTAGTGLYNSPLHF.